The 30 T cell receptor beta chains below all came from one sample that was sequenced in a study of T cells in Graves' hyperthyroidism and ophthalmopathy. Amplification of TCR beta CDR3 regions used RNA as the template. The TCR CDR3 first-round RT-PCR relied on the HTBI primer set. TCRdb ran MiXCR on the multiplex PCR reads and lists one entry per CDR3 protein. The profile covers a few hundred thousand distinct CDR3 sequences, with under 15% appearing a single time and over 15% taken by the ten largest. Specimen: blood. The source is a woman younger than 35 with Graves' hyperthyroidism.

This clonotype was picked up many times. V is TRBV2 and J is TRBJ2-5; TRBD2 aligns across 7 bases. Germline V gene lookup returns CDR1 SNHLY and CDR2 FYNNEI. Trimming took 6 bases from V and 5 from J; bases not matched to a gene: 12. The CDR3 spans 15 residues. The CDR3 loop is CASSQGGPIRETQYF. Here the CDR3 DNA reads TGTGCCAGCAGCCAGGGAGGGCCAATTAGGGAGACCCAGTACTTC.

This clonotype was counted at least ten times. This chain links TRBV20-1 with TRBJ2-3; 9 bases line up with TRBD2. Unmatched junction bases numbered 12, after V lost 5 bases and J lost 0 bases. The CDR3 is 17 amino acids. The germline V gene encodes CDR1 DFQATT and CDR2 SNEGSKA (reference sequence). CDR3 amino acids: CSAFRLAENPSTDTQYF. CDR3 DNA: TGCAGTGCTTTTAGACTAGCGGAAAATCCCAGCACAGATACGCAGTATTTT.

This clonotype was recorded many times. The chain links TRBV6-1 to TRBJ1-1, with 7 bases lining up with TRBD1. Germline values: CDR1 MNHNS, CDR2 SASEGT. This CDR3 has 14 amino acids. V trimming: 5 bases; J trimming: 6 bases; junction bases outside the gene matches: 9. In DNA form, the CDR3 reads TGTGCCAGCAGTTCTAAGACAGGGTTGGCTGAAGCTTTCTTT. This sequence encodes CASSSKTGLAEAFF.

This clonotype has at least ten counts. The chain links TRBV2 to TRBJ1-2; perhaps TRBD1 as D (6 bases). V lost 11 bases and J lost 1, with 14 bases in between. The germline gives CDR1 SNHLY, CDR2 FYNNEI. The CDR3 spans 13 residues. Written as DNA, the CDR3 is TGTGCCTCGATGGGGGGGCATAACTATGGCTACACCTTC. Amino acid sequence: CASMGGHNYGYTF.

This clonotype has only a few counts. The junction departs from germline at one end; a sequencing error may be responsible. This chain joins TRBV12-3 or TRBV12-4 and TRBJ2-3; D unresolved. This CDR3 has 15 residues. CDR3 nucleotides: TGTGCCAGCAGTTTTATCGGCCTAAGCACAAATACGCAGTATTTT. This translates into CASSFIGLSTNTQYF.

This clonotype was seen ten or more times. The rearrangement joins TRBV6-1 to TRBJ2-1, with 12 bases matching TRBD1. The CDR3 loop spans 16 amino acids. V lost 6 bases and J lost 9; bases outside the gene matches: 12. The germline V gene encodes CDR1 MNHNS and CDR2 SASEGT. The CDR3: CASRLGGQGARGEQFF. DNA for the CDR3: TGTGCCAGCAGACTGGGGGGACAGGGGGCGCGAGGTGAGCAGTTCTTC.

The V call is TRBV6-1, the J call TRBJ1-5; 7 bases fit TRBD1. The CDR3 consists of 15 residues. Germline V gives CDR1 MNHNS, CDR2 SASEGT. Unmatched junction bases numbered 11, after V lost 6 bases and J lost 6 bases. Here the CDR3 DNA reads TGTGCCAGCAGCCAACGGACAGGCTCGCGTCAGCCCCAGCATTTT. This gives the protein CASSQRTGSRQPQHF.

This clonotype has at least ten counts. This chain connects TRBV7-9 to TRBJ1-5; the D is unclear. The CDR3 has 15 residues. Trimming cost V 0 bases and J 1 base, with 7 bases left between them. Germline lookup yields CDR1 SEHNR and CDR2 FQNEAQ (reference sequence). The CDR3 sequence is CASSLAGISNQPQHF. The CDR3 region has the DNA TGTGCCAGCAGCTTAGCGGGGATAAGCAATCAGCCCCAGCATTTT.

CDR3 residues: CASSHGGHAEAFF. The CDR3 nucleotides are TGCGCCAGCAGTCACGGCGGGCACGCTGAAGCTTTCTTT. The rearrangement links TRBV5-1 to TRBJ1-1; D call uncertain. The germline gives CDR1 SGHRS, CDR2 YFSETQ. The CDR3 is made up of 13 amino acids. V was trimmed by 5 bases and J by 6 bases, leaving 14 bases between them.

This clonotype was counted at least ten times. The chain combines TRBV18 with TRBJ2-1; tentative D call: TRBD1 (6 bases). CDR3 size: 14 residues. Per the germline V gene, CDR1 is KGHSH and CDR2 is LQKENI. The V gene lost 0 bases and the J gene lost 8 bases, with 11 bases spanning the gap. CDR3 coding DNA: TGTGCCAGCTCACCACCGACTGGGGGCGATGAGCAGTTCTTC. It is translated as CASSPPTGGDEQFF.

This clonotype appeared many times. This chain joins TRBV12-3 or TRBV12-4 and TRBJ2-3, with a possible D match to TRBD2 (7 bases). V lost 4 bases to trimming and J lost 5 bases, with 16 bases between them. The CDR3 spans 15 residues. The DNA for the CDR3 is TGTGCCAGCAGTTCCCATAGGGGGGGCCAAGATACGCAGTATTTT. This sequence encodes CASSSHRGGQDTQYF.

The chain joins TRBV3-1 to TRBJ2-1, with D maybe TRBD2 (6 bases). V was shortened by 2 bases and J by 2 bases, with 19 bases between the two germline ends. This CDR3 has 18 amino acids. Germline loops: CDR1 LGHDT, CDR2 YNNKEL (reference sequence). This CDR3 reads CASSQSKGLAKTYNEQFF. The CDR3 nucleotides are TGTGCCAGCAGCCAATCTAAGGGACTTGCAAAGACCTACAATGAGCAGTTCTTC.

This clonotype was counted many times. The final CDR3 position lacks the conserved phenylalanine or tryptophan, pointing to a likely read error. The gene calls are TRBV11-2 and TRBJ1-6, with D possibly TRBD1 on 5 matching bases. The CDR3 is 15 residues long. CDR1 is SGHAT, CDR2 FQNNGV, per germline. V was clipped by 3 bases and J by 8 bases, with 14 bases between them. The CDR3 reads CASSFGGTEDSPLHL. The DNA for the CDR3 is TGTGCCAGCAGCTTTGGCGGGACGGAGGATTCACCCCTCCACCTT.

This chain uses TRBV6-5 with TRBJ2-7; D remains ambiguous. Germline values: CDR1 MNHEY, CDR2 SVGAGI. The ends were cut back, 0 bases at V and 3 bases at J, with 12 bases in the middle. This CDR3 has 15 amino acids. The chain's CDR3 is CASSYSADQVYEQYF. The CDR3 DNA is TGTGCCAGCAGTTACTCGGCAGATCAAGTCTACGAGCAGTACTTC.

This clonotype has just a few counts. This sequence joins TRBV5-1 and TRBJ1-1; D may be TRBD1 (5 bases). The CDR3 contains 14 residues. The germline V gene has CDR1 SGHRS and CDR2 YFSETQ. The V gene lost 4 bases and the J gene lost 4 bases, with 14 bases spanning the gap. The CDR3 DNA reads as TGCGCCAGCAGCCTTAGCAGGGAGGCCACTGAAGCTTTCTTT. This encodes CASSLSREATEAFF.

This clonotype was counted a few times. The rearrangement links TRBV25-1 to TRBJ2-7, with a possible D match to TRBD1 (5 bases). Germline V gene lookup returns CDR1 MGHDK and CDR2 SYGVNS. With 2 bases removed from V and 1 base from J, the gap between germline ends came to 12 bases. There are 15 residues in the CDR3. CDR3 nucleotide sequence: TGTGCCAGCAGTGAACGCCGCGCAGGGTCCTACGAGCAGTACTTC. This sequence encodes CASSERRAGSYEQYF.

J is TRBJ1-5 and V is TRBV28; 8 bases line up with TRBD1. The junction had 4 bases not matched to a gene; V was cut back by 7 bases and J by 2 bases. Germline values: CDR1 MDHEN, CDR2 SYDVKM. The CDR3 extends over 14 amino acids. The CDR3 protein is CASTKGQGNQPQHF. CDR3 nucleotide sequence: TGTGCCAGCACCAAGGGACAGGGCAATCAGCCCCAGCATTTT.

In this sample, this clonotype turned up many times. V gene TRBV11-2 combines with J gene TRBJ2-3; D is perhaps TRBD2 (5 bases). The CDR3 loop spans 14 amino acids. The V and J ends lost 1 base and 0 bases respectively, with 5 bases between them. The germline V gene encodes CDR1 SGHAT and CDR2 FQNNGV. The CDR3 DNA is TGTGCCAGCAGCTTAGGACTAAGCACAGATACGCAGTATTTT. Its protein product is CASSLGLSTDTQYF.

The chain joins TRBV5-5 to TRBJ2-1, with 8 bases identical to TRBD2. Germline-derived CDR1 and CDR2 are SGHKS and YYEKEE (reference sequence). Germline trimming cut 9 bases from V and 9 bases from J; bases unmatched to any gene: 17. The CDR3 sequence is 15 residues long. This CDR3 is CANRKEAGEGGEQFF. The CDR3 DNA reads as TGTGCCAACCGAAAAGAAGCGGGAGAGGGGGGTGAGCAGTTCTTC.

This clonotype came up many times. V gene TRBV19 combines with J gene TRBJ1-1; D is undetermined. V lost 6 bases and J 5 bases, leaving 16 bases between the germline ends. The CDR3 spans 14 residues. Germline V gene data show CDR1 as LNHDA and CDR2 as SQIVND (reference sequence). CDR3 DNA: TGTGCCAGTAGCCCTAGGGATATAGGGACTGAAGCTTTCTTT. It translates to CASSPRDIGTEAFF.

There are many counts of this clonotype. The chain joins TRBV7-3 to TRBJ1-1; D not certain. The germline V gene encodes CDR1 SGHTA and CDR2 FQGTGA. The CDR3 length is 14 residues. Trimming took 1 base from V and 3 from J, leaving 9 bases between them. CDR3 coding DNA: TGTGCCAGCAGCTTAAATTCACGGCACACTGAAGCTTTCTTT. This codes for CASSLNSRHTEAFF. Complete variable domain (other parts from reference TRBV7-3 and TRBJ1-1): GAGVSQTPSNKVTEKGKYVELRCDPISGHTALYWYRQSLGQGPEFLIYFQGTGAADDSGLPNDRFFAVRPEGSVSTLKIQRTERGDSAVYLCASSLNSRHTEAFFGQGTRLTVV.

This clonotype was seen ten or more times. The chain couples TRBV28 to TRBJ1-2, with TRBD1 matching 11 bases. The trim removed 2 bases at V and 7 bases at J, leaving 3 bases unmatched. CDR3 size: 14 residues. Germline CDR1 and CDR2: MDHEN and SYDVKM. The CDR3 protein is CASSLGTGGSGYTF. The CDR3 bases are TGTGCCAGCAGTTTAGGGACAGGGGGTTCTGGCTACACCTTC.

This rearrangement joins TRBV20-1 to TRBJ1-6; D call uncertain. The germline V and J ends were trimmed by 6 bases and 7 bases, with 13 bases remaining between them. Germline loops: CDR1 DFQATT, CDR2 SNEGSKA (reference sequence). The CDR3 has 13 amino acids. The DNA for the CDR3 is TGCAGTGCCAAGTACACAGTAAATTCACCCCTCCACTTT. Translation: CSAKYTVNSPLHF.

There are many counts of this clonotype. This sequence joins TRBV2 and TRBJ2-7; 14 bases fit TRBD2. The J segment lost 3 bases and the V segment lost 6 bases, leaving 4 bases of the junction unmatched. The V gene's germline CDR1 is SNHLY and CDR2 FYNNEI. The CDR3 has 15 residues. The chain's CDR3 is CASRSGLAGGYEQYV. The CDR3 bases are TGTGCCAGCAGATCTGGACTAGCGGGGGGCTACGAGCAGTACGTC.

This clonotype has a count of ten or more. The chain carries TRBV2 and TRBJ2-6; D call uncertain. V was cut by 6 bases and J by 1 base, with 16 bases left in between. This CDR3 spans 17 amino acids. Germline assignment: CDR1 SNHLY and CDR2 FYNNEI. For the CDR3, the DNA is TGTGCCAGCAGACTTAGGCCCGGTAGGTCTGGGGCCAACGTCCTGACTTTC. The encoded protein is CASRLRPGRSGANVLTF. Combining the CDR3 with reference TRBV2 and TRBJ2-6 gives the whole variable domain EPEVTQTPSHQVTQMGQEVILRCVPISNHLYFYWYRQILGQKVEFLVSFYNNEISEKSEIFDDQFSVERPDGSNFTLKIRSTKLEDSAMYFCASRLRPGRSGANVLTFGAGSRLTVL.

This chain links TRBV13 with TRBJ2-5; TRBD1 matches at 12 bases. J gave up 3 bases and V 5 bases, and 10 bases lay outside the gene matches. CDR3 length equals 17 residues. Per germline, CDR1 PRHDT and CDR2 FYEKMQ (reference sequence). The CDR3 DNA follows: TGTGCCAGCAGCGACAAGCCGGGACAGGGGGCGGAAGAGACCCAGTACTTC. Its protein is CASSDKPGQGAEETQYF.

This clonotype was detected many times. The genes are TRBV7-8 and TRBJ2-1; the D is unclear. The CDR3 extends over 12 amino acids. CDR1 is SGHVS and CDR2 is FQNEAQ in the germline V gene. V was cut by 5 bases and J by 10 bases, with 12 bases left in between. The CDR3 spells CASSPNRAEQFF. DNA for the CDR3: TGTGCCAGCAGCCCCAACCGGGCGGAGCAGTTCTTC.

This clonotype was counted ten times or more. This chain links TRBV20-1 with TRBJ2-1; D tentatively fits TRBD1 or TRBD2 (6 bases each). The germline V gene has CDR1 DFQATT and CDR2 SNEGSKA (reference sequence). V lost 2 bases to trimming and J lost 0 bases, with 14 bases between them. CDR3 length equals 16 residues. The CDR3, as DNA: TGCAGTGCTAGACGGCGCGGGGACAACTCCTACAATGAGCAGTTCTTC. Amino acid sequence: CSARRRGDNSYNEQFF.

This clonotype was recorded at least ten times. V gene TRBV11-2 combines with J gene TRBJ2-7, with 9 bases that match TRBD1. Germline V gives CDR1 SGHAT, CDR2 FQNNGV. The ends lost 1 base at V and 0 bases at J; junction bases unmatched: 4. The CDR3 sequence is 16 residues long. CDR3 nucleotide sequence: TGTGCCAGCAGCTTAGTTGGGACAGGGATCTCCTACGAGCAGTACTTC. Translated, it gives CASSLVGTGISYEQYF.

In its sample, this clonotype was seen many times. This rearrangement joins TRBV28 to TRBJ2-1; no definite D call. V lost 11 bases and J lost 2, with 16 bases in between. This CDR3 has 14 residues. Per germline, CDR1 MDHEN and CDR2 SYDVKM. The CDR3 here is CACMKAGAYNEQFF. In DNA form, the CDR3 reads TGTGCCTGTATGAAAGCCGGAGCCTACAATGAGCAGTTCTTC. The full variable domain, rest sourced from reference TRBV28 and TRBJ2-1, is DVKVTQSSRYLVKRTGEKVFLECVQDMDHENMFWYRQDPGLGLRLIYFSYDVKMKEKGDIPEGYSVSREKKERFSLILESASTNQTSMYLCACMKAGAYNEQFFGPGTRLTVL.